This passage covers 16 T cell receptor beta chains from one sample sequenced in a study of blood T cell repertoires in COVID-19 (TCRdb year 2020). Library creation used the immunoSEQ multiplex PCR assay. The table comes from immuneACCESS by way of TCRdb, which keeps in-frame sequences with V and J called. Part of the clones is missing from these tables; in studies checked, under half for an unresolved V gene and the rest for unknown reasons. Recorded for this sample are about 44,000 clones; approximately 89% of them occurred a single time. Jointly, the top ten make up 1% to 1.5% of the sample. The sequencing sample was made of peripheral blood. These receptor sequences come from a middle-aged woman with acute or convalescent COVID-19.

The chain employs TRBV4-3 and TRBJ1-5; D uncertain. This CDR3 is 14 amino acids long. The germline V gene has CDR1 LGHNA and CDR2 YSLEER. With 1 base removed from V and 2 bases from J, the gap between germline ends came to 6 bases. CDR3 in amino acids: CASSQASGNQPQHF. The DNA of the CDR3 is TGCGCCAGCAGCCAAGCGTCCGGCAATCAGCCCCAGCATTTT.

The rearrangement uses TRBV7-9 and TRBJ2-7, with 9 bases identical to TRBD2. The CDR3 runs to 15 residues. With 3 bases clipped from V and 6 bases from J, the junction kept 9 bases outside the gene matches. The V gene's germline CDR1 is SEHNR and CDR2 FQNEAQ (reference sequence). CDR3 nucleotides: TGTGCCAGCAGCTTCGGGCGGGAGGGCGTTTCCGAGCAGTACTTC. It translates to CASSFGREGVSEQYF.

The V gene is TRBV7-3, the J gene TRBJ2-1, with D tentatively TRBD2 (6 bases). This CDR3 contains 16 residues. Trimming took off 0 bases at V and 5 bases at J, with 14 bases between the two ends. Germline V gene lookup returns CDR1 SGHTA and CDR2 FQGTGA. CDR3 amino acids: CASSLTSGPPNNEQFF. CDR3 nucleotide sequence: TGTGCCAGCAGCTTAACCAGCGGGCCTCCAAACAATGAGCAGTTCTTC.

Notes on this clone: A read error may produce the germline difference seen at one junction end. The chain combines TRBV4-2 with TRBJ2-2; 13 positions agree with TRBD2. CDR1 is LGHNA, CDR2 YNFKEQ, per germline. This CDR3 contains 19 residues. CDR3 nucleotides: TGTGCCAGCAGTCAAGGCGTTTTCGGGACTAGCGGGACAGGCCGGGAGCTGTTTTTT. Translation: CASSQGVFGTSGTGRELFF.

This chain joins TRBV7-3 and TRBJ2-7; the D is unclear. V lost 3 bases, J lost 2 bases, and 8 bases lay in between. Germline-derived CDR1 and CDR2 are SGHTA and FQGTGA. The CDR3 loop spans 13 amino acids. The CDR3 region is CASSLAGPYEQYF. The DNA for the CDR3 is TGTGCCAGCAGCTTGGCAGGCCCCTACGAGCAGTACTTC.

The genes are TRBV19 and TRBJ2-7, with TRBD1 matching 10 bases. The V and J ends lost 5 bases and 3 bases, in that order; junction bases with no gene match: 7. CDR1 and CDR2 from the germline V gene are LNHDA and SQIVND (reference sequence). This CDR3 contains 15 residues. The chain's CDR3 is CASSSGTGVFYEQYF. DNA of the CDR3: TGTGCCAGTAGTTCCGGGACAGGGGTCTTCTACGAGCAGTACTTC.

The chain has TRBV6-2 or TRBV6-3 and TRBJ2-7; 8 nucleotides agree with TRBD1. V gave up 6 bases and J gave up 2 bases; unmatched junction bases: 3. The CDR3 is made up of 13 amino acids. Germline lookup yields CDR1 MNHEY and CDR2 SVGEGT. The CDR3 nucleotides are TGTGCCAGCAGCCGGACAGGGCCCTACGAGCAGTACTTC. Translated: CASSRTGPYEQYF.

The chain joins TRBV13 to TRBJ2-3; D may be TRBD2 (5 bases). The V gene's germline CDR1 is PRHDT and CDR2 FYEKMQ (reference sequence). The length of the CDR3 is 16 residues. The V and J ends lost 2 bases and 0 bases respectively, with 12 bases between them. In nucleotides, the CDR3 is TGTGCCAGCAGCTTATTATCATGGACTAGCACAGATACGCAGTATTTT. Its translation is CASSLLSWTSTDTQYF.

The table lists this clone with a count of one. V gene TRBV29-1 combines with J gene TRBJ2-1; 13 nucleotides align to TRBD2. The CDR3 consists of 14 residues. Germline V gene sequence: CDR1 SQVTM, CDR2 ANQGSEA. After removal of 7 bases from V and 4 bases from J, the junction contained 4 bases not matched to a gene. This CDR3 reads CSERLAGGYNEQFF. Here the CDR3 DNA reads TGCAGCGAACGACTAGCGGGGGGTTACAATGAGCAGTTCTTC.

The V and J genes are TRBV7-6 and TRBJ2-4, with TRBD1 as a possible D gene (5 bases). The CDR3 spans 15 residues. The germline V gene encodes CDR1 SGHVS and CDR2 FNYEAQ. V dropped 6 bases and J dropped 0 bases, with 12 bases sitting between them. CDR3 amino acids: CASSRNQGAKNIQYF. The CDR3 region has the DNA TGTGCCAGCAGTCGTAATCAGGGAGCCAAAAACATTCAGTACTTC.

This clone turned up a few times. This sequence joins TRBV18 and TRBJ1-2; 8 positions agree with TRBD1. The germline V gene has CDR1 KGHSH and CDR2 LQKENI. J lost 8 bases, V lost 3 bases, and 2 bases had no gene match. The CDR3 is made up of 12 amino acids. Here the CDR3 reads CASSPTGEGYTF. CDR3 coding DNA: TGTGCCAGCTCACCGACAGGGGAAGGCTACACCTTC.

The V and J genes are TRBV12-3 or TRBV12-4 and TRBJ1-4, with unresolved D. Trimming removed 5 bases from V and 12 bases from J, with 16 bases in between. This CDR3 has 13 residues. The CDR3 protein is CASSRNPVRELFF. CDR3 DNA sequence: TGTGCCAGCAGTCGAAACCCCGTACGAGAACTGTTTTTT.

The chain couples TRBV29-1 to TRBJ1-2; TRBD1 agrees at 7 bases. This CDR3 spans 16 amino acids. The V gene end was trimmed by 4 bases and the J gene end by 0 bases; junction bases not matched to a gene: 11. The germline gives CDR1 SQVTM, CDR2 ANQGSEA. CDR3 sequence (DNA): TGCAGCGTTGGCGGGTCAACAGGGGTCCCTAACTATGGCTACACCTTC. Translated: CSVGGSTGVPNYGYTF.

The chain recombines TRBV29-1 with TRBJ1-2; no clear D gene. V dropped 1 base and J dropped 6 bases, with 9 bases sitting between them. The CDR3 extends over 12 amino acids. CDR1 SQVTM and CDR2 ANQGSEA come from the germline V gene. The CDR3, as DNA: TGCAGCGTTGAAGTGGGCCGCGATGGCTACACCTTC. It codes for CSVEVGRDGYTF.

The chain couples TRBV9 to TRBJ2-3, with D unresolved. Germline V CDR1 and CDR2: SGDLS, YYNGEE. With 0 bases removed from V and 1 base from J, the gap between germline ends came to 6 bases. This CDR3 comprises 14 residues. In DNA, the CDR3 is TGTGCCAGCAGCGTAGAACCGGGCACAGATACGCAGTATTTT. This gives the protein CASSVEPGTDTQYF. Full variable domain (missing parts from reference TRBV9 and TRBJ2-3): DSGVTQTPKHLITATGQRVTLRCSPRSGDLSVYWYQQSLDQGLQFLIQYYNGEERAKGNILERFSAQQFPDLHSELNLSSLELGDSALYFCASSVEPGTDTQYFGPGTRLTVL.

The J gene is TRBJ2-2, the V gene TRBV15; D may be TRBD2 (6 bases). The CDR3 runs to 15 residues. Trimming took 5 bases from V and 4 from J, leaving 14 bases between them. Germline lookup yields CDR1 LNHNV and CDR2 YYDKDF (reference sequence). The CDR3 DNA sequence: TGTGCCACCAGCCGTGAGCAGGGAGGCACCGGGGAGCTGTTTTTT. It translates to CATSREQGGTGELFF.